The 10 T cell receptor beta chains presented below share a single source sample, sequenced in a study of blood T cell repertoires in COVID-19. This table comes from immunoSEQ multiplex PCR, and its TCRdb copy is limited to in-frame clones, with some not included. The sample holds around 400,000 clones, more than 80% seen once. The specimen sequenced was peripheral blood. The receptor set was obtained from a man aged 35 to 55 with acute or convalescent COVID-19.

The rearrangement links TRBV6-5 to TRBJ1-6, with 7 bases aligning to TRBD1. Per the germline V gene, CDR1 is MNHEY and CDR2 is SVGAGI. J gave up 5 bases and V 6 bases, and 4 bases lay outside the gene matches. The CDR3 loop spans 14 amino acids. The CDR3 sequence: CASSQTGNNSPLHF. As DNA, the CDR3 is TGTGCCAGCAGCCAGACAGGGAATAATTCACCCCTCCACTTT.

The chain employs TRBV11-3 and TRBJ2-1, with TRBD2 as a possible D gene (6 bases). V lost 4 bases and J 4 bases, leaving 14 bases between the germline ends. CDR1 is SGHNT, CDR2 YENEEA, per germline. The length of the CDR3 is 15 residues. The CDR3 loop reads CASSWGGIPYNEQFF. The CDR3 DNA reads as TGTGCCAGCAGCTGGGGCGGGATCCCATACAATGAGCAGTTCTTC.

The chain couples TRBV6-5 to TRBJ1-1; D may be TRBD1 (5 bases). The CDR3 is made up of 13 amino acids. The V gene lost 8 bases and the J gene lost 6 bases, with 16 bases spanning the gap. Germline V CDR1 and CDR2: MNHEY, SVGAGI. CDR3 loop: CASQRSGIAEAFF. The CDR3 nucleotides are TGTGCCAGCCAGCGTTCAGGGATCGCTGAAGCTTTCTTT.

The CDR3 reads CASSLASGGYEKLFF. The CDR3 nucleotides read TGTGCCAGCAGCTTAGCGTCGGGGGGATATGAAAAACTGTTTTTT. The chain has TRBV7-8 and TRBJ1-4; tentative D call: TRBD1 (5 bases). Trimming left V 0 bases short and J 6 bases short, with 11 bases between. CDR1 and CDR2 (germline): SGHVS, FQNEAQ. The CDR3 runs to 15 residues.

The V and J genes are TRBV18 and TRBJ1-2, with 10 nucleotides matching TRBD1. Germline V gene data show CDR1 as KGHSH and CDR2 as LQKENI. This CDR3 region has 14 residues. J gave up 5 bases and V 3 bases, and 3 bases lay outside the gene matches. DNA of the CDR3: TGTGCCAGCTCACCCGGGACAGGGGAATATGGCTACACCTTC. Protein sequence: CASSPGTGEYGYTF.

Concerning this clone: The sample contains more than one DNA sequence encoding this CDR3. The chain combines TRBV9 with TRBJ1-2, with 10 bases aligning to TRBD1. This CDR3 is 15 amino acids long. Germline V gives CDR1 SGDLS, CDR2 YYNGEE. V lost 4 bases, J lost 2 bases, and 5 bases stayed unmatched. The chain's CDR3 is CASSPRQGANYGYTF. Written as DNA, the CDR3 is TGTGCCAGCAGCCCAAGACAGGGGGCGAACTATGGCTACACCTTC. The entire variable domain, with the rest obtained from reference TRBV9 and TRBJ1-2, is as follows: DSGVTQTPKHLITATGQRVTLRCSPRSGDLSVYWYQQSLDQGLQFLIQYYNGEERAKGNILERFSAQQFPDLHSELNLSSLELGDSALYFCASSPRQGANYGYTFGSGTRLTVV.

The chain is built from TRBV6-6 and TRBJ2-1; D remains ambiguous. The germline CDR1 and CDR2 sequences are MNHNY and SVGAGI (reference sequence). The CDR3 has 12 residues. V was clipped by 5 bases and J by 7 bases, with 9 bases between them. This CDR3 reads CASSTLENEQFF. CDR3 nucleotides: TGTGCCAGCAGTACCCTAGAAAATGAGCAGTTCTTC.

This sequence joins TRBV7-3 and TRBJ1-2; 7 nucleotides agree with TRBD1. Germline V gives CDR1 SGHTA, CDR2 FQGTGA. The V and J ends lost 10 bases and 8 bases, in that order; junction bases with no gene match: 25. The CDR3 sequence is 17 residues long. The CDR3 loop is CATLIGPRDRNSKGYTF. CDR3 DNA: TGTGCCACCCTTATTGGACCCCGGGACAGAAATTCGAAAGGCTACACCTTC. Using reference TRBV7-3 and TRBJ1-2 for the parts outside the CDR3, the full variable domain is GAGVSQTPSNKVTEKGKYVELRCDPISGHTALYWYRQSLGQGPEFLIYFQGTGAADDSGLPNDRFFAVRPEGSVSTLKIQRTERGDSAVYLCATLIGPRDRNSKGYTFGSGTRLTVV.

In its sample, this clone was seen once. This chain uses TRBV30 with TRBJ1-6; TRBD1 agrees at 7 bases. Unmatched junction bases numbered 13, after V lost 3 bases and J lost 5 bases. Germline V gives CDR1 GTSNPN, CDR2 SVGIG (reference sequence). The CDR3 totals 17 residues. CDR3 coding DNA: TGTGCCTGGAGGCTTTTTCCCGGGACAGTGAATAATTCACCCCTCCACTTT. This sequence encodes CAWRLFPGTVNNSPLHF. Full variable domain (rest looked up from reference TRBV30 and TRBJ1-6): SQTIHQWPATLVQPVGSPLSLECTVEGTSNPNLYWYRQAAGRGLQLLFYSVGIGQISSEVPQNLSASRPQDRQFILSSKKLLLSDSGFYLCAWRLFPGTVNNSPLHFGNGTRLTVT.

The V gene is TRBV19, the J gene TRBJ1-5; 7 nucleotides agree with TRBD1. J gave up 0 bases and V 7 bases, and 6 bases lay outside the gene matches. CDR1 and CDR2 (germline): LNHDA, SQIVND (reference sequence). The length of the CDR3 is 15 residues. The CDR3 loop reads CASKMGQNSNQPQHF. The CDR3 nucleotides read TGTGCCAGTAAAATGGGACAGAATAGCAATCAGCCCCAGCATTTT.